This T cell receptor (beta chain) derives from a study of CD8 T cells in Susac syndrome. Trimming took off 3 bases at V and 5 bases at J, with 7 bases between the two ends. The germline V gene encodes CDR1 MGHDK and CDR2 SYGVNS. The length of the CDR3 is 13 residues. Random hexamers primed reverse transcription of about 0.45 to 1 ug RNA. TCRdb analysed the immunoSEQ multiplex PCR reads with MiXCR anew, one entry per CDR3 protein. The table lists 150,000 to 200,000 distinct CDR3 sequences, about 94% of them singletons. The sequenced material came from CD4+ T cells from PBMCs. The rearrangement uses TRBV25-1 and TRBJ1-4, with TRBD1 as a possible D gene (6 bases). The clonotype was recovered from a human donor in good health. The CDR3 sequence: CASSDRGNEKLFF. The CDR3 DNA reads as TGTGCCAGCAGTGACAGGGGAAATGAAAAACTGTTTTTT. Together with reference TRBV25-1 and TRBJ1-4, the CDR3 gives the full variable domain: EADIYQTPRYLVIGTGKKITLECSQTMGHDKMYWYQQDPGMELHLIHYSYGVNSTEKGDLSSESTVSRIRTEHFPLTLESARPSHTSQYLCASSDRGNEKLFFGSGTQLSVL.